The clone carrying this T cell receptor (beta chain) was recorded a few times. This sample was taken from a study of blood T cell repertoires in COVID-19. Study details: T cells, B-cell-depleted T cells, or PBMCs supplied cDNA or gDNA.

Using immunoSEQ multiplex PCR, the repertoire was profiled, and TCRdb retains in-frame clones only, with some absent. The sample yields 35,000 to 45,000 clones, approximately 80% seen once. Sequenced material: peripheral blood. The sequence was collected from a man in his sixties with active COVID-19.

CDR3 amino acids: CATSREEGDGYTF. The CDR3 DNA reads as TGTGCCACCAGCAGAGAAGAAGGAGATGGCTACACCTTC. The genes are TRBV15 and TRBJ1-2; no reliable D call. CDR3 size: 13 residues. Trimming stripped 0 bases from V and 6 bases from J, with 8 bases between. The germline gives CDR1 LNHNV, CDR2 YYDKDF (reference sequence).